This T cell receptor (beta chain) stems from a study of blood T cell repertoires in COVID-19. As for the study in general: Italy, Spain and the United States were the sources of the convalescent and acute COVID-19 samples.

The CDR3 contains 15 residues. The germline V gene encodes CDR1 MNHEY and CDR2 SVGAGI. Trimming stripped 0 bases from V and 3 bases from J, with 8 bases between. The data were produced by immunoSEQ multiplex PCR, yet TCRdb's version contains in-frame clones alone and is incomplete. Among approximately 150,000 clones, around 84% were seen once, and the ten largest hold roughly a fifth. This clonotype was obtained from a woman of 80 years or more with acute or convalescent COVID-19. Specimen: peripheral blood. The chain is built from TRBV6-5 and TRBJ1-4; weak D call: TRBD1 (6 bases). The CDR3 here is CASSYSYRANEKLFF. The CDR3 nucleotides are TGTGCCAGCAGTTACTCATACAGGGCTAATGAAAAACTGTTTTTT.